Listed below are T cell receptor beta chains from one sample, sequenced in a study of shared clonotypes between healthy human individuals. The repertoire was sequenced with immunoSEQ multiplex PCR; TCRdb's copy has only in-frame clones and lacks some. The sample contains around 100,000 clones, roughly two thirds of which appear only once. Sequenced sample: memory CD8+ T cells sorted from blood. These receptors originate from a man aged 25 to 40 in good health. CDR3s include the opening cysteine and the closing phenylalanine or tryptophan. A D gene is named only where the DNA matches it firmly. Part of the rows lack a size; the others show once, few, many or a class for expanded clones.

TGTGCCAGCAGCCAAGGGACAGTTAGTTCCGAGCAGTACTTC	CASSQGTVSSEQYF	TRBV14	TRBJ2-7	NA	NA
TGTGTAGTGGCCAGAAACTATGGCTACACCTTC	CVVARNYGYTF	TRBV28	TRBJ1-2	NA	many
TGTGCCAGCAGCTTAGGGGACTACTACGAGCAGTACTTC	CASSLGDYYEQYF	TRBV5-5	TRBJ2-7	TRBD2	many
TGTGCCAGCAGCACAGGGTCCCGCGGACGAGGCTACACCTTC	CASSTGSRGRGYTF	TRBV6-1	TRBJ1-2	NA	NA
TGTGCCAGCAGTGAAGATGGGGGCTCTGGGGCCAACGTCCTGACTTTC	CASSEDGGSGANVLTF	TRBV6-1	TRBJ2-6	NA	NA
TGTGCCAGTACCGAATCACGGTATCAGCCCCAGCATTTT	CASTESRYQPQHF	TRBV19	TRBJ1-5	NA	NA
TGTGCCAGCAGCTTCCAGGGGGCGGACGAGCAGTACTTC	CASSFQGADEQYF	TRBV5-4	TRBJ2-7	TRBD1	once
TGCAGCGTACGGCAGGGCGGCACCGGGGAGCTGTTTTTT	CSVRQGGTGELFF	TRBV29-1	TRBJ2-2	NA	NA
TGTGCCAGCAGTCCCTTAGGAGGGACTGCGTCCTACGAGCAGTACTTC	CASSPLGGTASYEQYF	TRBV27	TRBJ2-7	NA	NA
TGCGCCAGCAGCTTGGAAGACGCCGGGGAGCTGTTTTTT	CASSLEDAGELFF	TRBV5-1	TRBJ2-2	NA	NA
TGTGCCAGTCTCTCCTACAATGAGCAGTTCTTC	CASLSYNEQFF	TRBV6-1	TRBJ2-1	NA	NA
TGTGCCAGCAGCCCAGCGCGCCTAACCCCGACAGGCAGCTCCTACGAGCAGTACTTC	CASSPARLTPTGSSYEQYF	TRBV7-9	TRBJ2-7	NA	NA
TGTGCCAGCAGCTTAGGCCTACGGAATGAAAAACTGTTTTTT	CASSLGLRNEKLFF	TRBV13	TRBJ1-4	NA	NA
TGTGCCAGCAGTGGCAGACAGGGCATTCGTCAAGAGACCCAGTACTTC	CASSGRQGIRQETQYF	TRBV25-1	TRBJ2-5	TRBD1	NA
TGTGCCAGCAGCCAAGAAGCGGGAGGCTCCTACAATGAGCAGTTCTTC	CASSQEAGGSYNEQFF	TRBV4-2	TRBJ2-1	TRBD2	few
TGTGCCTGGAGTTTAGTCTTACACACAGATACGCAGTATTTT	CAWSLVLHTDTQYF	TRBV30	TRBJ2-3	NA	few
TGTGCCAGCAGCTTGGCCCCACTGGAAACGCAGTATTTT	CASSLAPLETQYF	TRBV5-4	TRBJ2-3	NA	NA
TGCGCCAGCAGCCCGGACGCAGCGGGAGTTCGCAATGAGCAGTTCTTC	CASSPDAAGVRNEQFF	TRBV5-1	TRBJ2-1	TRBD2	NA
TGTGCCACCACTCCGGGACTAGCGGGAGGGCCCGGCAATGAGCAGTTCTTC	CATTPGLAGGPGNEQFF	TRBV2	TRBJ2-1	TRBD2	NA
TGTGCCAGCAGTTACTCCGGGACTAGGCGGGAGACCCAGTACTTC	CASSYSGTRRETQYF	TRBV6-5	TRBJ2-5	TRBD2	NA
TGTGCCAGCAGTTTCAACACCGGGGAGCTGTTTTTT	CASSFNTGELFF	TRBV6-1	TRBJ2-2	NA	NA
TGTGCCAGCAGCTTGATCCAGTACAACACCGGGGAGCTGTTTTTT	CASSLIQYNTGELFF	TRBV5-6	TRBJ2-2	NA	NA
TGTGCCAGCAGTTATGGGGACAGGGGAAGTTATGAGCAGTTCTTC	CASSYGDRGSYEQFF	TRBV6-6	TRBJ2-1	TRBD1	NA
TGTGCCAGCAGTGAAGTCGCAGGGTTGATTGGCTACACCTTC	CASSEVAGLIGYTF	TRBV2	TRBJ1-2	NA	NA
TGTGCCAGCAGTCCGTCTTTTGAAGCTTTCTTT	CASSPSFEAFF	TRBV28	TRBJ1-1	NA	NA
TGTGCCAGCAGCTTAGACCTAGCACACGAGCAGTACTTC	CASSLDLAHEQYF	TRBV11-1	TRBJ2-7	NA	once
TGTGCCAGCATTTGGGGCTTCCAATCCGGGGATACGCAGTATTTT	CASIWGFQSGDTQYF	TRBV6-1	TRBJ2-3	NA	NA
TGTGTCAGAAGCTTAAAAAACAGGGGCGAGCAGTACTTC	CVRSLKNRGEQYF	TRBV7-5	TRBJ2-7	NA	NA
TGCGCCAGCAGCTTGGCCGCGACAGGAGAAGAGACCCAGTACTTC	CASSLAATGEETQYF	TRBV5-1	TRBJ2-5	NA	NA